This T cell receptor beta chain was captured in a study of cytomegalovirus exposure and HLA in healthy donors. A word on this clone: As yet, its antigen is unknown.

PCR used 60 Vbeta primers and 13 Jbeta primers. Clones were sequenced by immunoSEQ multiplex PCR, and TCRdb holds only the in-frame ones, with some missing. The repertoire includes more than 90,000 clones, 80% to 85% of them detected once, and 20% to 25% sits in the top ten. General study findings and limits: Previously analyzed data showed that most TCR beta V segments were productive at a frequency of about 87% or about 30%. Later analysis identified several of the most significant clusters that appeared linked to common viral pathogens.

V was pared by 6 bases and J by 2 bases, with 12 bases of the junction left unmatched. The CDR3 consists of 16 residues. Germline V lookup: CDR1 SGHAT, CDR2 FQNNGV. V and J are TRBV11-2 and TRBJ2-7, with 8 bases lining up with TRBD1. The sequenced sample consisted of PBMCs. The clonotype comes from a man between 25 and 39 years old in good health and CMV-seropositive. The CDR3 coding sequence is TGTGCCAGCAGTCGACAAGGGACAGGCATACCCTACGAGCAGTACTTC. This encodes CASSRQGTGIPYEQYF.